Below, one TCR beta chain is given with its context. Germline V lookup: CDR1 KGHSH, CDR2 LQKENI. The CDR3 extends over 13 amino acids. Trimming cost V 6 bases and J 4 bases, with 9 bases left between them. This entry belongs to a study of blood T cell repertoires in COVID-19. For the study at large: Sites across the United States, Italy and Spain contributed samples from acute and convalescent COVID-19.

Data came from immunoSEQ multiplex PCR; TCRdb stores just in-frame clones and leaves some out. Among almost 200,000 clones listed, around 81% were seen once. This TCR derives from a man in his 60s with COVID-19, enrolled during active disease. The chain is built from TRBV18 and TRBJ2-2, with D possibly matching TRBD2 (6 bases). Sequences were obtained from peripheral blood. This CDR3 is CASSRERTGELFF. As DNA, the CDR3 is TGTGCCAGCTCTCGGGAGCGCACCGGGGAGCTGTTTTTT.